Sequencing of this T cell receptor beta chain was carried out in a study of CD8 T cells in ankylosing spondylitis. General observations from the study: Characteristic of ankylosing spondylitis blood, it appeared, was a TCR beta motif comprising about eight highly homologous variants.

This clonotype has a count of ten or more. Its antigen is not identified. TCRdb passed the 5' RACE reads through MiXCR, listing each CDR3 protein once. This sample carries fewer than 150,000 distinct CDR3 sequences, around 6.6% of them seen once, and the ten largest clones take around 12%. Source material: blood, either unsorted or a sorted T cell fraction (not recorded which). This TCR derives from a female donor with ankylosing spondylitis or in good health (not recorded which).

CDR3 nucleotides: TGTGCCAGCACCCAAAAAAGTGGAAGTCACAGCGACTCCTACGAGCAGTACTTC. Translation gives CASTQKSGSHSDSYEQYF. V gene TRBV11-2 combines with J gene TRBJ2-7; no reliable D call. V was shortened by 7 bases and J by 0 bases, with 25 bases between the two germline ends. CDR1 and CDR2 from the germline V gene are SGHAT and FQNNGV. This CDR3 has 18 amino acids.